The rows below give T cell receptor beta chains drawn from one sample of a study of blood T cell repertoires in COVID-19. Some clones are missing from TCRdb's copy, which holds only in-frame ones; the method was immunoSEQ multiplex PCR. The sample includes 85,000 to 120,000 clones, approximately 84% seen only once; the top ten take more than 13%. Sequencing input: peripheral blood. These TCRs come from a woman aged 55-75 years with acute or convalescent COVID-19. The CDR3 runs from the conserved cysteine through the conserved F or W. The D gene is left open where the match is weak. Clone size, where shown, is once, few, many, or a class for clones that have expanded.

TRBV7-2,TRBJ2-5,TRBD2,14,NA,CASSSSSGGETQYF,TGTGCCAGCAGCTCCTCTAGCGGGGGAGAGACCCAGTACTTC
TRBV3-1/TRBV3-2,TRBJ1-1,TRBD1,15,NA,CASSQPQGGNTEAFF,TGTGCCAGCAGCCAACCTCAGGGGGGGAACACTGAAGCTTTCTTT
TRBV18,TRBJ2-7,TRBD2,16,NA,CASSPRTSGGSYEQYF,TGTGCCAGCTCACCCAGGACTAGCGGGGGCTCCTACGAGCAGTACTTC
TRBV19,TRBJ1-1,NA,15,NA,CASSIVGKTPPEAFF,TGTGCCAGTAGTATAGTGGGCAAAACGCCGCCTGAAGCTTTCTTT
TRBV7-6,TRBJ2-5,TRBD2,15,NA,CASSLGLAVRETQYF,TGTGCCAGCAGCTTGGGACTAGCGGTTCGAGAGACCCAGTACTTC
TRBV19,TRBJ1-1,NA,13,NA,CASFSWVGTEAFF,TGTGCCAGCTTTAGCTGGGTCGGCACTGAAGCTTTCTTT
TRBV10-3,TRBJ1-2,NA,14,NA,CAISESGVAYGYTF,TGTGCCATCAGTGAGTCAGGAGTAGCCTATGGCTACACCTTC
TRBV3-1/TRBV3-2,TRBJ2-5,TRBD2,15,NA,CASSLGTSEGETQYF,TGTGCCAGCAGCCTCGGGACTAGCGAGGGAGAGACCCAGTACTTC
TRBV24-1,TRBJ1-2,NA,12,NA,CATSDRAYGYTF,TGTGCCACCAGTGATCGCGCCTATGGCTACACCTTC
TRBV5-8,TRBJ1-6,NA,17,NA,CASSSEWGDSYNSPLHF,TGTGCCAGCAGCTCGGAGTGGGGGGACTCCTATAATTCACCCCTCCACTTT
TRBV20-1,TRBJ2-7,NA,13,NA,CSASSGFTYEQYF,TGCAGTGCTAGTTCAGGGTTTACCTACGAGCAGTACTTC
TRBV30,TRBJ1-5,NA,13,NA,CAWSETHNQPQHF,TGTGCCTGGAGTGAGACACATAATCAGCCCCAGCATTTT
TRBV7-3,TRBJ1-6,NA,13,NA,CASSLNRDSPLHF,TGTGCCAGCAGCTTAAACAGGGATTCACCCCTCCACTTT
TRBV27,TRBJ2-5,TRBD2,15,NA,CASSFSGLAGETQYF,TGTGCCAGCAGTTTTAGTGGGCTAGCGGGAGAGACCCAGTACTTC
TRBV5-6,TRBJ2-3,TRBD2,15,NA,CASSLEAGGSYTQYF,TGTGCCAGCAGCTTGGAAGCGGGGGGGTCGTATACGCAGTATTTT
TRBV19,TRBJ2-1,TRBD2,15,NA,CASSTSGGAYNEQFF,TGTGCCAGTAGTACTAGCGGGGGGGCCTACAATGAGCAGTTCTTC
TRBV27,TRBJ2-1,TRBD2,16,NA,CASSRQGLAGTDEQFF,TGTGCCAGCAGTCGCCAAGGACTAGCGGGAACTGATGAGCAGTTCTTC
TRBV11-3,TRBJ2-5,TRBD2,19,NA,CASSKAVTSGEKYEETQYF,TGTGCCAGCAGCAAAGCGGTGACTAGCGGGGAAAAGTACGAGGAGACCCAGTACTTC
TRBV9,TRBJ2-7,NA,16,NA,CASSVGNRVSVDEQYF,TGTGCCAGCAGCGTAGGCAACAGGGTTTCCGTCGACGAGCAGTACTTC
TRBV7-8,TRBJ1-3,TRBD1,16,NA,CASSSQSPRGGNTIYF,TGTGCCAGCAGCTCCCAGTCCCCCAGGGGGGGAAACACCATATATTTT
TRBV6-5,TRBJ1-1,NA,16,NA,CASSYGVGRGYTEAFF,TGTGCCAGCAGTTACGGGGTGGGCCGGGGATACACTGAAGCTTTCTTT
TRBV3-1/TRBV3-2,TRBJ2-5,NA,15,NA,CASSQEGRGWETQYF,TGTGCCAGCAGCCAAGAAGGGCGGGGCTGGGAGACCCAGTACTTC
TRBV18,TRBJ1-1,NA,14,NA,CASSQDSQNTEAFF,TGTGCCAGCTCGCAGGACAGCCAGAACACTGAAGCTTTCTTT
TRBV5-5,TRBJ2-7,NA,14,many,CASSVGGDRKEQYF,TGTGCCAGCAGCGTGGGAGGGGACAGAAAAGAGCAGTACTTC
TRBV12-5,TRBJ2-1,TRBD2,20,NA,CASGRLTGTSGRATHNEQFF,TGTGCTAGTGGTCGTTTAACCGGGACTAGCGGGAGGGCCACCCACAATGAGCAGTTCTTC
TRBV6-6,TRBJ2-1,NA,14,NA,CASSSHRVPNEQFF,TGTGCCAGCAGTTCCCACAGGGTTCCCAATGAGCAGTTCTTC
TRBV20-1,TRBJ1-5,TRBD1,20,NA,CSASHIPGQGVFTGNQPQHF,TGCAGTGCTAGTCATATTCCGGGACAGGGGGTTTTTACAGGCAATCAGCCCCAGCATTTT